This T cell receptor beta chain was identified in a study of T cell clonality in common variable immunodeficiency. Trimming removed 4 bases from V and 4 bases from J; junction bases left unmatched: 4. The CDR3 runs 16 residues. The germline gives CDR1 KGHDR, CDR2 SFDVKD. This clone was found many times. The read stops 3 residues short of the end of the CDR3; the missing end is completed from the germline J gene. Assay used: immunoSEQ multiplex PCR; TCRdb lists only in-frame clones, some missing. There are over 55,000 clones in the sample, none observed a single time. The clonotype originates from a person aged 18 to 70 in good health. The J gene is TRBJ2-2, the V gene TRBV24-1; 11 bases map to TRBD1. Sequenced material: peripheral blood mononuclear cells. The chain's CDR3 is CATSDPGTGGTGELFF. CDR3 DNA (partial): TGTGCCACCAGTGACCCCGGGACAGGGGGCACCGGGGAG.